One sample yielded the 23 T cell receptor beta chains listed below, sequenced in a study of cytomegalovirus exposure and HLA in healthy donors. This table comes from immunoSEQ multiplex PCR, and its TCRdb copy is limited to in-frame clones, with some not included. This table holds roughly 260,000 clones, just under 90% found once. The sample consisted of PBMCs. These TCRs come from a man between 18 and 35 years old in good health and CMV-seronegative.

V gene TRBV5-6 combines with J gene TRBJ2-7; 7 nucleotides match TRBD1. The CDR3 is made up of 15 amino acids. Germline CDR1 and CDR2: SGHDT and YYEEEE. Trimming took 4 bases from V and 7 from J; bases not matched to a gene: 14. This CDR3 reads CASSPAQGLAWEQYF. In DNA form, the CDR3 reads TGTGCCAGCAGCCCAGCACAGGGGTTAGCATGGGAGCAGTACTTC.

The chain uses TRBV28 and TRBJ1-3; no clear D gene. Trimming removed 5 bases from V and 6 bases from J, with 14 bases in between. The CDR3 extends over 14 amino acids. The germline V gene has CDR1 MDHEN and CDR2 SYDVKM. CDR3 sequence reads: CASSPGETKNTIYF. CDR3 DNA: TGTGCCAGCAGTCCCGGGGAAACCAAAAACACCATATATTTT.

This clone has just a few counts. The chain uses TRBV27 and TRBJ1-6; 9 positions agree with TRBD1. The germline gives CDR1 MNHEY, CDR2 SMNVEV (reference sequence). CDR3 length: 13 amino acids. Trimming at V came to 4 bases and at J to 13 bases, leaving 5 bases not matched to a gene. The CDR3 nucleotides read TGTGCCAGCAGTTACGGGACAGGGACCCCCCTCCACTTT. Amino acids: CASSYGTGTPLHF.

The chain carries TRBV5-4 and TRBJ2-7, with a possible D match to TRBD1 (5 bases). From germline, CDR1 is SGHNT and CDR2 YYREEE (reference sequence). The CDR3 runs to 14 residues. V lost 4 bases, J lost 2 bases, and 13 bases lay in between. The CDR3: CASSDGAAPYEQYF. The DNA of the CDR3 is TGTGCCAGCAGCGATGGGGCAGCTCCCTACGAGCAGTACTTC.

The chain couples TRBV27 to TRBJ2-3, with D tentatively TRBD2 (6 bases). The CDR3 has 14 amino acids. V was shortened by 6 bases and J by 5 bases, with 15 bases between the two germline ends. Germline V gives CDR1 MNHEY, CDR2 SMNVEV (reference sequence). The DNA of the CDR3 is TGTGCCAGCAGGTTTACGGGAGCCCTAGATACGCAGTATTTT. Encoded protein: CASRFTGALDTQYF.

The CDR3 bases are TGTGCCAGCTCACGATTAGGGACAGGGAACTCTGGGGCCAACGTCCTGACTTTC. Translating gives CASSRLGTGNSGANVLTF. The chain links TRBV18 to TRBJ2-6; 9 nucleotides match TRBD1. CDR1 is KGHSH, CDR2 LQKENI, per germline. The CDR3 is 18 residues long. V dropped 4 bases and J dropped 0; count of bases not matched to a gene: 7.

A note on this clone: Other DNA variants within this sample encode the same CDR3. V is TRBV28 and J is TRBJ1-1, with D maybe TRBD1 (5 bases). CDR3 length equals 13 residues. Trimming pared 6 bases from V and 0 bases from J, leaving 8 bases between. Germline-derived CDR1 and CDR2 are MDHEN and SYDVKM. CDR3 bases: TGTGCCAGCAGCCTGACAGTGAACACTGAAGCTTTCTTT. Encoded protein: CASSLTVNTEAFF.

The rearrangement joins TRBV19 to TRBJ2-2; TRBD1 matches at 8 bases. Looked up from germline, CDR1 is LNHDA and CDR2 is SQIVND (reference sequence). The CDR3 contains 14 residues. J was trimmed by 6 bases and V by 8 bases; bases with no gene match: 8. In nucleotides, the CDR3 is TGTGCCAGTGGGCAGGGGGCTGGAGCCGGGGAGCTGTTTTTT. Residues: CASGQGAGAGELFF.

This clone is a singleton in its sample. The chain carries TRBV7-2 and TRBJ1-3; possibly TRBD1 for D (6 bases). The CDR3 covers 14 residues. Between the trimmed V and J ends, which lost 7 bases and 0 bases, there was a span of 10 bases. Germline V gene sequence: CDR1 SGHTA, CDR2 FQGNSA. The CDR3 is CASNPDSSGNTIYF. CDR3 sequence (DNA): TGTGCCAGCAATCCGGACAGCTCTGGAAACACCATATATTTT.

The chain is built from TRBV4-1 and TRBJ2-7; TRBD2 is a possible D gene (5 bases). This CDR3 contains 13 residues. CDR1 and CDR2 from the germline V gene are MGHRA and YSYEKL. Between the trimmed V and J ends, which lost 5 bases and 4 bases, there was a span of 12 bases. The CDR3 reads CASSAPGFYEQYF. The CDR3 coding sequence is TGCGCCAGCAGCGCTCCGGGGTTTTACGAGCAGTACTTC.

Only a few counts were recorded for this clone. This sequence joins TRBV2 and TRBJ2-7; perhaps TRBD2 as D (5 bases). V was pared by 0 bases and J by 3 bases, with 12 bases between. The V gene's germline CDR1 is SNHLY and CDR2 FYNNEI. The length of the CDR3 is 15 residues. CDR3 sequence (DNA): TGTGCCAGCAGTGAAGCGCTTCTAGCAAACTACGAGCAGTACTTC. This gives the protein CASSEALLANYEQYF.

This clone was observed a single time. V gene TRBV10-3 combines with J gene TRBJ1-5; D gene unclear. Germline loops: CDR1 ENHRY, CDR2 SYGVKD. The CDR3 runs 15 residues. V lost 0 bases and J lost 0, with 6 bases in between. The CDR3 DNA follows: TGTGCCATCAGTGAGTCGAGAGGTAGCAATCAGCCCCAGCATTTT. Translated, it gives CAISESRGSNQPQHF.

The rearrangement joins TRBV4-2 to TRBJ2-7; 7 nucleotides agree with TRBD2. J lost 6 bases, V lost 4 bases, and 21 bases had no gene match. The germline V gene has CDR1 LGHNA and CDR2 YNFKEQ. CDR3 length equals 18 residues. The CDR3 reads CASSPSAGDVVGKLEQYF. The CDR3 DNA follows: TGTGCCAGCAGCCCCTCGGCGGGAGATGTGGTAGGGAAGCTCGAGCAGTACTTC.

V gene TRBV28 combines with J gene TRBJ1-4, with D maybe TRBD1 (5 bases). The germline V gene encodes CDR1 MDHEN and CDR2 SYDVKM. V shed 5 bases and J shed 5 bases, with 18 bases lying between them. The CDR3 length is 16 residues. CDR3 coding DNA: TGTGCCAGCAGTAGCAGGGTTGGGGGGTTGAATGAAAAACTGTTTTTT. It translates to CASSSRVGGLNEKLFF. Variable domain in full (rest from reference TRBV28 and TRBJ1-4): DVKVTQSSRYLVKRTGEKVFLECVQDMDHENMFWYRQDPGLGLRLIYFSYDVKMKEKGDIPEGYSVSREKKERFSLILESASTNQTSMYLCASSSRVGGLNEKLFFGSGTQLSVL.

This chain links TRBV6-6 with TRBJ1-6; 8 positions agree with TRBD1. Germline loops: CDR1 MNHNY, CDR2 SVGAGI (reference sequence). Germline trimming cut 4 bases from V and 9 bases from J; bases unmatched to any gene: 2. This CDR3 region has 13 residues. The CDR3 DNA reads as TGTGCCAGCAGTTGGGACAGGAGTTCACCCCTCCACTTT. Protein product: CASSWDRSSPLHF.

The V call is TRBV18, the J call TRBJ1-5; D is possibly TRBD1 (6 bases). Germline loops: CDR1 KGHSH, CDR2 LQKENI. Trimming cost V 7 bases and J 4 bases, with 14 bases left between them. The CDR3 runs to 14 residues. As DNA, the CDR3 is TGTGCCAGCTGCCCCCGGGACATAAATCAGCCCCAGCATTTT. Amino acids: CASCPRDINQPQHF.

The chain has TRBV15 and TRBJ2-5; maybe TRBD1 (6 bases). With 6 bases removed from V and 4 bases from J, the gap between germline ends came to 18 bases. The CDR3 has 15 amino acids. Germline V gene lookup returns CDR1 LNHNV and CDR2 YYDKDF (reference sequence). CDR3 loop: CATSRDKARAETQYF. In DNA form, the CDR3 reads TGTGCCACCAGTCGGGACAAAGCTCGGGCAGAGACCCAGTACTTC.

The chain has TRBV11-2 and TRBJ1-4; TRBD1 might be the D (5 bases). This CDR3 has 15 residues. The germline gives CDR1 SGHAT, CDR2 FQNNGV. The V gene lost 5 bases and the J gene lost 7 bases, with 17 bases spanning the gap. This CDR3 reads CASSIGRERGEKLFF. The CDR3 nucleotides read TGTGCCAGCAGCATAGGCAGGGAACGCGGTGAAAAACTGTTTTTT.

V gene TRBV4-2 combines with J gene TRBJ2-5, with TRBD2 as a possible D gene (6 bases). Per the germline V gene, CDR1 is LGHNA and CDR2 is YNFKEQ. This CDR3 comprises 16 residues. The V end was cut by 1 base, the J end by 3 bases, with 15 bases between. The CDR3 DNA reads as TGTGCCAGCAGCCAAGGCCTACTAGCCGTCGAAGAGACCCAGTACTTC. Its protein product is CASSQGLLAVEETQYF.

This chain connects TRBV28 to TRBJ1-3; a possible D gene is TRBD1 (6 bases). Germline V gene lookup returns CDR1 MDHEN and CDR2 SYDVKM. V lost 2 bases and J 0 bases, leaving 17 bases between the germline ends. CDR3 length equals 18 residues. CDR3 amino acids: CASSLSPTGAISGNTIYF. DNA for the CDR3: TGTGCCAGCAGTTTAAGCCCGACAGGCGCTATCTCTGGAAACACCATATATTTT. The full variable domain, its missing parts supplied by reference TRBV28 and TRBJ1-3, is DVKVTQSSRYLVKRTGEKVFLECVQDMDHENMFWYRQDPGLGLRLIYFSYDVKMKEKGDIPEGYSVSREKKERFSLILESASTNQTSMYLCASSLSPTGAISGNTIYFGEGSWLTVV.

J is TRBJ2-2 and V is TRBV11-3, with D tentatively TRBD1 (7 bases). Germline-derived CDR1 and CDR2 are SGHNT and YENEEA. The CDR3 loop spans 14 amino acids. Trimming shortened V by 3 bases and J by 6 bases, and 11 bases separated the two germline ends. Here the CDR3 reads CASSFSRGAGELFF. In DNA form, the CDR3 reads TGTGCCAGCAGCTTCTCCAGGGGGGCCGGGGAGCTGTTTTTT.

In nucleotides, the CDR3 is TGTGCCAGCAGCTTGGGGAGGACTGGTGAAGCTTTCTTT. This translates into CASSLGRTGEAFF. The rearrangement uses TRBV5-6 and TRBJ1-1; D not resolved. Trimming removed 0 bases from V and 7 bases from J, with 10 bases in between. CDR1 SGHDT and CDR2 YYEEEE come from the germline V gene. This CDR3 is 13 amino acids long.

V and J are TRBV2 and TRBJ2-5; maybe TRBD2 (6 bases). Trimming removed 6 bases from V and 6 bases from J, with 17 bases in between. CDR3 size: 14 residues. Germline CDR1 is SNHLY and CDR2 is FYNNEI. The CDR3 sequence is CASSGGSSRQTQYF. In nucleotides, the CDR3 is TGTGCCAGCAGCGGGGGATCTAGCCGGCAGACCCAGTACTTC.